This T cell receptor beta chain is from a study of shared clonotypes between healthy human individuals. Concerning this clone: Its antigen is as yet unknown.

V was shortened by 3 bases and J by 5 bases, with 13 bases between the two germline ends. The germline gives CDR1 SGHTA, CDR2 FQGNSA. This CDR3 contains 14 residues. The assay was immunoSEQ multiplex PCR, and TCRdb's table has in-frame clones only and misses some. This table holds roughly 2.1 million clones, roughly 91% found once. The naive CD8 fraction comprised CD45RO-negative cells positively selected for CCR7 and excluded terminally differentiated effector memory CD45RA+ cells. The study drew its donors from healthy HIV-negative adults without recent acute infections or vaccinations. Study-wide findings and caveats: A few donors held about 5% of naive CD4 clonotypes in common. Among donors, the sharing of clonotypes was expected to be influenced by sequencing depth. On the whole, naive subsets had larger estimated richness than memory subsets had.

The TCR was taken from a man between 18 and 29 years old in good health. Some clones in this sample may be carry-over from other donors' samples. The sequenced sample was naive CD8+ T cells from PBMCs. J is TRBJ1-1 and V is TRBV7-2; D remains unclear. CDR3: CASSLAAERTEAFF. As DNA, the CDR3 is TGTGCCAGCAGCTTGGCAGCGGAGAGGACTGAAGCTTTCTTT. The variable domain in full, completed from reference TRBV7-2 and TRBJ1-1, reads GAGVSQSPSNKVTEKGKDVELRCDPISGHTALYWYRQSLGQGLEFLIYFQGNSAPDKSGLPSDRFSAERTGGSVSTLTIQRTQQEDSAVYLCASSLAAERTEAFFGQGTRLTVV.